The source of this TCR beta chain is a study of blood T cell repertoires in COVID-19. As for the study in general: The United States, Italy and Spain provided the acute and convalescent COVID-19 samples. T cells, B-cell-depleted T cells, or PBMCs provided the cDNA or gDNA that served as material.

Germline V gene sequence: CDR1 LGHNA, CDR2 YNFKEQ. CDR3 length: 15 residues. Trimming left V 3 bases short and J 1 base short, with 12 bases between. As originally analysed: The authors estimated nucleated cell counts from reference gene primer amplification. Assay: immunoSEQ multiplex PCR; the TCRdb copy retains only in-frame clones and omits some. V and J calls and clone size are given by that table; D and trimming were obtained from the DNA. The sample shows about 190,000 clones, 90% of them seen only once. The chain links TRBV4-2 to TRBJ1-1; D is possibly TRBD1 (6 bases). The sample taken for sequencing was peripheral blood. The receptor was derived from a man aged 45-60 years with acute or convalescent COVID-19. The CDR3 sequence is CASSQAGTKNTEAFF. DNA of the CDR3: TGTGCCAGCAGCCAGGCCGGGACAAAGAACACTGAAGCTTTCTTT.